This entry lists 3 T cell receptor beta chains sequenced from one sample in a study of CD8+CD57+ T cells in acquired aplastic anemia. Genomic DNA constituted the template upon which TCR beta VDJ and CDR3 profiling was performed. TCRdb ran MiXCR on the reads and lists one entry per CDR3 protein. Of about 81,000 distinct CDR3 sequences in the sample, less than 60% were seen once. The specimen sequenced was sorted CD4+, CD8+, or CD8+CD57+ T cells (not recorded which) from PBMCs. The receptors stem from a human donor in good health, serving as a control.

The chain combines TRBV15 with TRBJ1-2; D gene ambiguous. Germline V gene data show CDR1 as LNHNV and CDR2 as YYDKDF (reference sequence). The V end lost 4 bases, the J end lost 3 bases, and 12 bases lay between the germline ends. The CDR3 loop spans 14 amino acids. CDR3 sequence reads: CATSTGRPYYGYTF. The CDR3, as DNA: TGTGCCACCAGCACTGGCAGGCCCTACTATGGCTACACCTTC.

This clonotype appeared many times. J is TRBJ1-1 and V is TRBV15, with 7 bases identical to TRBD1. V lost 5 bases to trimming and J lost 3 bases; unmatched junction nucleotides: 6. Germline CDR1 reads LNHNV; CDR2 reads YYDKDF (reference sequence). The CDR3 is 14 amino acids. The CDR3 nucleotides read TGTGCCACCAGCCGGCGGGGACAGTACACTGAAGCTTTCTTT. Translated: CATSRRGQYTEAFF.

This clonotype has a count of ten or more. The J gene is TRBJ2-2, the V gene TRBV9, with 13 bases lining up with TRBD2. J was trimmed by 5 bases and V by 5 bases; bases with no gene match: 3. Per germline, CDR1 SGDLS and CDR2 YYNGEE. The CDR3 extends over 15 amino acids. CDR3: CASSGTSGITGELFF. The CDR3 bases are TGTGCCAGCAGTGGGACTAGCGGGATTACCGGGGAGCTGTTTTTT. The variable domain in full, with the rest retrieved from reference TRBV9 and TRBJ2-2, is DSGVTQTPKHLITATGQRVTLRCSPRSGDLSVYWYQQSLDQGLQFLIQYYNGEERAKGNILERFSAQQFPDLHSELNLSSLELGDSALYFCASSGTSGITGELFFGEGSRLTVL.